Shown below are 3 T cell receptor beta chains from a single sample sequenced in a study of blood T cell repertoires in COVID-19. Assay used: immunoSEQ multiplex PCR; TCRdb lists only in-frame clones, some missing. The sample lists 200,000 to 250,000 clones, about 88% seen once, with 9.5% to 13% in the top ten. Sequencing was carried out using peripheral blood. The source is a woman between 50 and 59 years old with COVID-19, enrolled during active disease.

The chain links TRBV11-3 to TRBJ2-7; 9 bases match TRBD2. Germline V gene data show CDR1 as SGHNT and CDR2 as YENEEA. The CDR3 totals 18 residues. The ends lost 2 bases at V and 5 bases at J; junction bases unmatched: 16. The CDR3 loop reads CASSLRDGASGDPNEQYF. The DNA of the CDR3 is TGTGCCAGCAGCTTAAGGGACGGGGCTAGCGGGGACCCGAACGAGCAGTACTTC. Variable domain in full (rest from reference TRBV11-3 and TRBJ2-7): EAGVVQSPRYKIIEKKQPVAFWCNPISGHNTLYWYLQNLGQGPELLIRYENEEAVDDSQLPKDRFSAERLKGVDSTLKIQPAELGDSAVYLCASSLRDGASGDPNEQYFGPGTRLTVT.

The V call is TRBV6-5, the J call TRBJ1-2, with D hard to call. V lost 6 bases to trimming and J lost 5 bases, with 7 bases between them. In germline, CDR1 is MNHEY, CDR2 SVGAGI. This CDR3 has 11 residues. The CDR3 sequence is CASRRYYGYTF. CDR3 bases: TGTGCCAGCAGACGGTATTATGGCTACACCTTC.

This chain links TRBV5-1 with TRBJ2-7, with D perhaps TRBD1 (6 bases). CDR3 length: 13 amino acids. V was cut by 4 bases and J by 0 bases, with 8 bases left in between. Germline values: CDR1 SGHRS, CDR2 YFSETQ. CDR3 DNA sequence: TGCGCCAGCAGCAGGGGGTTCTCCTACGAGCAGTACGTC. Translating gives CASSRGFSYEQYV.